This T cell receptor (beta chain) was obtained from a study of spatial heterogeneity in lung cancer. Study-wide background: There were consistently more beta-chain sequences detected than alpha-chain sequences. Study-wide results and limits: For expanded intratumoral alpha and beta TCRs, counts tracked tumor mutation counts.

The study tagged each TCR cDNA molecule with a unique molecular identifier. MiXCR, applied by TCRdb to the 5' RACE reads, yields one record per CDR3 protein. The profile shows about 13,000 distinct CDR3 sequences, roughly 4.6% of them singletons. Stated time point: sample taken at primary tumor resection. There were 75 or so donors, all of them untreated patients with early-stage non-small cell lung cancer. Material for sequencing was whole RNA from tumor, nontumor lung or frozen PBMC, left unsorted. This clonotype was counted ten times or more. Its antigen is currently unknown. CDR1 is KGHSH and CDR2 is LQKENI in the germline V gene. The CDR3 has 16 amino acids. V gave up 2 bases and J gave up 7 bases, with 20 bases separating them.

This receptor was obtained from a male donor with early-stage non-small cell lung cancer. The chain recombines TRBV18 with TRBJ1-1, with D possibly matching TRBD1 (6 bases). This specimen consisted of lung tumor tissue, obtained at surgery. CDR3 DNA sequence: TGTGCCAGCTCACCAGGGGGCCAAGGGGGGCGCGTTGAAGCTTTCTTT. As protein: CASSPGGQGGRVEAFF.